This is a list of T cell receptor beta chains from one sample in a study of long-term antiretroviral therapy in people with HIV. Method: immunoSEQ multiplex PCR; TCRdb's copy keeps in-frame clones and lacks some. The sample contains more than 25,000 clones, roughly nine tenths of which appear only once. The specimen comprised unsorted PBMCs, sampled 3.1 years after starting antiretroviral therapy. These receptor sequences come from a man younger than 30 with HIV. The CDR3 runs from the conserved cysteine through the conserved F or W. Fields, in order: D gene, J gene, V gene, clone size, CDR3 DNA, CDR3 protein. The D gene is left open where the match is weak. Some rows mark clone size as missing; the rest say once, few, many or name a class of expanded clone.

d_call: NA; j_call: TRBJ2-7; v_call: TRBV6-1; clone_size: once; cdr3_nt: TGTGCCAGCAGTCCAGGGTTGCGCGAGCAGTACTTC; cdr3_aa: CASSPGLREQYF
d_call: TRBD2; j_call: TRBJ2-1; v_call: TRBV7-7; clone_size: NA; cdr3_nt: TGTGCTAGCAGCTCTGGACTAGCGGGAGTCAATGAGCAGTTCTTC; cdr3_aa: CASSSGLAGVNEQFF
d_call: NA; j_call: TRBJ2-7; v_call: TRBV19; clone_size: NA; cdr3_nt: TGTGCCAGTAGGGGTGGAGCGTACGAGCAGTACTTC; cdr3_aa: CASRGGAYEQYF
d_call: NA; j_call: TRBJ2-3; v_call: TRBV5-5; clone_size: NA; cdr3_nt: TGTGCCAGCAGCCCCATGTCGGTACCCGGGGTCGACACAGATACGCAGTATTTT; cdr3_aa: CASSPMSVPGVDTDTQYF
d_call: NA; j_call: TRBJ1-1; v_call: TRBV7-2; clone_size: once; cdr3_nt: TGTGCCAGCATTCCCCCAGGGGACACTGAAGCTTTCTTT; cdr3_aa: CASIPPGDTEAFF
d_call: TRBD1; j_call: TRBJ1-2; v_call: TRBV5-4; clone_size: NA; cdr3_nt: TGTGCCAGCAGCTTGGGTGGACAGGGGGCTTACGGCTACACCTTC; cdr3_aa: CASSLGGQGAYGYTF
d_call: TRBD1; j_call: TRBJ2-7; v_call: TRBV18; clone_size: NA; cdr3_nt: TGTGCCAGCTCACGGGGACAGGAGAGCTCCTACGAGCAGTACTTC; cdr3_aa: CASSRGQESSYEQYF
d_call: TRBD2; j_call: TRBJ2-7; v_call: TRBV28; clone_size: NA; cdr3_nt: TGTGCCAGCTCTACCGGGACTAGCTTCTCCTACGAGCAGTACTTC; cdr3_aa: CASSTGTSFSYEQYF
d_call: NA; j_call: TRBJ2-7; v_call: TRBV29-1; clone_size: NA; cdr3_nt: TGCAGCGTTGAAGTTGGCTCCGACAGCGCCTACGAGCAGTACTTC; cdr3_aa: CSVEVGSDSAYEQYF
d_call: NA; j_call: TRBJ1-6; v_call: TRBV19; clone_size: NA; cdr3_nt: TGTGCCAGTAGTATCGGGACATCCCATCGGAATAATTCACCCCTCCACTTT; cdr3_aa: CASSIGTSHRNNSPLHF
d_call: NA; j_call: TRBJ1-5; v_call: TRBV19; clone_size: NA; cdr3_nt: TGTGCCAGTAGTATGAAGGGTGATAATCAGCCCCAGCATTTT; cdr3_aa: CASSMKGDNQPQHF
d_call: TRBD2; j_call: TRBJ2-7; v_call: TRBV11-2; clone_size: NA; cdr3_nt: TGTGCCAGCAGCCTAGGGGCTCTAATAGCGGGAGTTGGCGAGCAGTACTTC; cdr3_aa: CASSLGALIAGVGEQYF
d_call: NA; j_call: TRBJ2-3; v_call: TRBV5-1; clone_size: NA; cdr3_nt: TGCGCCAGCAGCTCCCGACCAGTCACAGATACGCAGTATTTT; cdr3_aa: CASSSRPVTDTQYF
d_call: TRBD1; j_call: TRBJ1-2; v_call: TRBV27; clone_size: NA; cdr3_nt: TGTGCCAGCAGTTTATCAGGGGACAGTCTCGGTAACTATGGCTACACCTTC; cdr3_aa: CASSLSGDSLGNYGYTF
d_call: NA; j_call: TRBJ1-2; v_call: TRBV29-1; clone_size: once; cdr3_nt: TGCAGCGTGGAAGACAGCCCAGGGCATGGCTACACCTTC; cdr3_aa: CSVEDSPGHGYTF
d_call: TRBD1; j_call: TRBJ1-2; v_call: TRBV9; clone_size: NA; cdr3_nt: TGTGCCAGCAGCGTAAATGGACAGGGTGGCGGCTACACCTTC; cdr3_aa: CASSVNGQGGGYTF
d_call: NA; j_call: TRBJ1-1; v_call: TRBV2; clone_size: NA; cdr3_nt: TGTGCCAGCACTTGGGGACGGGCGAACACTGAAGCTTTCTTT; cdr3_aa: CASTWGRANTEAFF
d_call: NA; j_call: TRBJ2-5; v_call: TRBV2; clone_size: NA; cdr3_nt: TGTGCCAGCCGGTCAGAAAAGTTCCAAGAGACCCAGTACTTC; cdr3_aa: CASRSEKFQETQYF
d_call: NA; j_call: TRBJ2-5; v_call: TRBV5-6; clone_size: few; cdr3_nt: TGTGCCAGCAGCTTGGCCAGCGGTGGAGAGACCCAGTACTTC; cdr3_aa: CASSLASGGETQYF
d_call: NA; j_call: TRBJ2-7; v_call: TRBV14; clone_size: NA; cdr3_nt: TGTGCCAGCAGCCAAGGACCGAATCGGATATGGGAGCAGTACTTC; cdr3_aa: CASSQGPNRIWEQYF
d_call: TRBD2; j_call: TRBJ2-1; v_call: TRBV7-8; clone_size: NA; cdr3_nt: TGTGCCAGCAGCTTACGACTAGCATCCCATGAGCAGTTCTTC; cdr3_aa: CASSLRLASHEQFF
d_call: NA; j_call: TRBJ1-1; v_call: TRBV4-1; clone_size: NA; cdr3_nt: TGCGCCAGCAGCCACGGGGTGGACGGATATGAAGCTTTCTTT; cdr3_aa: CASSHGVDGYEAFF
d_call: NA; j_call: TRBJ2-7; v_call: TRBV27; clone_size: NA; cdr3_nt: TGTGCCAGCAGTTTAATTGCCCCTGGGTCCAAGCAGTACTTC; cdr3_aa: CASSLIAPGSKQYF
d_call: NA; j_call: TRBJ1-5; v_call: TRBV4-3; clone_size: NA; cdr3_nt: TGCGCCAGCAGCCAAGAGCCGCATGACAATCAGCCCCAGCATTTT; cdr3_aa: CASSQEPHDNQPQHF